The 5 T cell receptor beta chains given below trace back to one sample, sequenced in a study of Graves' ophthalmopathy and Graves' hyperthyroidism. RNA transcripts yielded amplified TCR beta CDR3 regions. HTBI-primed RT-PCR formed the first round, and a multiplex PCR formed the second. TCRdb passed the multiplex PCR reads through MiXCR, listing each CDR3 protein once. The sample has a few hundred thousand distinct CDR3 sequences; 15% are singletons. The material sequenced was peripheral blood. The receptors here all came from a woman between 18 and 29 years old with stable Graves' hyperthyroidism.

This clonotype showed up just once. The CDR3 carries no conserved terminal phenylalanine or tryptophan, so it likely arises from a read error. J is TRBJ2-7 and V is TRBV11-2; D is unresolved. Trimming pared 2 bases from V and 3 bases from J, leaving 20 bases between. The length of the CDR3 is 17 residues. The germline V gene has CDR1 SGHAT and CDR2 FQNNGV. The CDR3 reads CASSLSTFSLVFYEQYL. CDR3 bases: TGTGCCAGCAGCTTATCTACATTTTCCCTAGTCTTCTACGAGCAGTACCTC.

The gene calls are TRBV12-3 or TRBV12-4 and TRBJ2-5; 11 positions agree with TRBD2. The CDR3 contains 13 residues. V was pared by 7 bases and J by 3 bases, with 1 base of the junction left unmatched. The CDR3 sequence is CASKLAGEETQYF. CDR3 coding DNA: TGTGCCAGCAAACTAGCGGGGGAAGAGACCCAGTACTTC.

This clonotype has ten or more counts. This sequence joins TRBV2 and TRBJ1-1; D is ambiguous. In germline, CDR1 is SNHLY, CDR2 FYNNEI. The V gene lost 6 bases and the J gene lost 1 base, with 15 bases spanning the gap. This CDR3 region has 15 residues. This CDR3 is CASSVPGEANTEAFF. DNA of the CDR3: TGTGCCAGCAGCGTCCCTGGAGAAGCGAACACTGAAGCTTTCTTT.

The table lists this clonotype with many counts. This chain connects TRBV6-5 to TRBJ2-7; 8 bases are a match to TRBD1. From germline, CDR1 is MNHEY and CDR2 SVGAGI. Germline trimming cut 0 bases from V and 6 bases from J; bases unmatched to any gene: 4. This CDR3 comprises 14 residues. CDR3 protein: CASSYSDRVREQYF. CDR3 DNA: TGTGCCAGCAGTTACTCGGACAGGGTACGCGAGCAGTACTTC.

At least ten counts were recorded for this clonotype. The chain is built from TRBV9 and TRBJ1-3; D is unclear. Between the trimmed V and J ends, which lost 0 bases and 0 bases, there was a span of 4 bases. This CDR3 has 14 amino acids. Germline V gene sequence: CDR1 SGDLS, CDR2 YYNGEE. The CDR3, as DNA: TGTGCCAGCAGCGTAGCCAGCTCTGGAAACACCATATATTTT. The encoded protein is CASSVASSGNTIYF.